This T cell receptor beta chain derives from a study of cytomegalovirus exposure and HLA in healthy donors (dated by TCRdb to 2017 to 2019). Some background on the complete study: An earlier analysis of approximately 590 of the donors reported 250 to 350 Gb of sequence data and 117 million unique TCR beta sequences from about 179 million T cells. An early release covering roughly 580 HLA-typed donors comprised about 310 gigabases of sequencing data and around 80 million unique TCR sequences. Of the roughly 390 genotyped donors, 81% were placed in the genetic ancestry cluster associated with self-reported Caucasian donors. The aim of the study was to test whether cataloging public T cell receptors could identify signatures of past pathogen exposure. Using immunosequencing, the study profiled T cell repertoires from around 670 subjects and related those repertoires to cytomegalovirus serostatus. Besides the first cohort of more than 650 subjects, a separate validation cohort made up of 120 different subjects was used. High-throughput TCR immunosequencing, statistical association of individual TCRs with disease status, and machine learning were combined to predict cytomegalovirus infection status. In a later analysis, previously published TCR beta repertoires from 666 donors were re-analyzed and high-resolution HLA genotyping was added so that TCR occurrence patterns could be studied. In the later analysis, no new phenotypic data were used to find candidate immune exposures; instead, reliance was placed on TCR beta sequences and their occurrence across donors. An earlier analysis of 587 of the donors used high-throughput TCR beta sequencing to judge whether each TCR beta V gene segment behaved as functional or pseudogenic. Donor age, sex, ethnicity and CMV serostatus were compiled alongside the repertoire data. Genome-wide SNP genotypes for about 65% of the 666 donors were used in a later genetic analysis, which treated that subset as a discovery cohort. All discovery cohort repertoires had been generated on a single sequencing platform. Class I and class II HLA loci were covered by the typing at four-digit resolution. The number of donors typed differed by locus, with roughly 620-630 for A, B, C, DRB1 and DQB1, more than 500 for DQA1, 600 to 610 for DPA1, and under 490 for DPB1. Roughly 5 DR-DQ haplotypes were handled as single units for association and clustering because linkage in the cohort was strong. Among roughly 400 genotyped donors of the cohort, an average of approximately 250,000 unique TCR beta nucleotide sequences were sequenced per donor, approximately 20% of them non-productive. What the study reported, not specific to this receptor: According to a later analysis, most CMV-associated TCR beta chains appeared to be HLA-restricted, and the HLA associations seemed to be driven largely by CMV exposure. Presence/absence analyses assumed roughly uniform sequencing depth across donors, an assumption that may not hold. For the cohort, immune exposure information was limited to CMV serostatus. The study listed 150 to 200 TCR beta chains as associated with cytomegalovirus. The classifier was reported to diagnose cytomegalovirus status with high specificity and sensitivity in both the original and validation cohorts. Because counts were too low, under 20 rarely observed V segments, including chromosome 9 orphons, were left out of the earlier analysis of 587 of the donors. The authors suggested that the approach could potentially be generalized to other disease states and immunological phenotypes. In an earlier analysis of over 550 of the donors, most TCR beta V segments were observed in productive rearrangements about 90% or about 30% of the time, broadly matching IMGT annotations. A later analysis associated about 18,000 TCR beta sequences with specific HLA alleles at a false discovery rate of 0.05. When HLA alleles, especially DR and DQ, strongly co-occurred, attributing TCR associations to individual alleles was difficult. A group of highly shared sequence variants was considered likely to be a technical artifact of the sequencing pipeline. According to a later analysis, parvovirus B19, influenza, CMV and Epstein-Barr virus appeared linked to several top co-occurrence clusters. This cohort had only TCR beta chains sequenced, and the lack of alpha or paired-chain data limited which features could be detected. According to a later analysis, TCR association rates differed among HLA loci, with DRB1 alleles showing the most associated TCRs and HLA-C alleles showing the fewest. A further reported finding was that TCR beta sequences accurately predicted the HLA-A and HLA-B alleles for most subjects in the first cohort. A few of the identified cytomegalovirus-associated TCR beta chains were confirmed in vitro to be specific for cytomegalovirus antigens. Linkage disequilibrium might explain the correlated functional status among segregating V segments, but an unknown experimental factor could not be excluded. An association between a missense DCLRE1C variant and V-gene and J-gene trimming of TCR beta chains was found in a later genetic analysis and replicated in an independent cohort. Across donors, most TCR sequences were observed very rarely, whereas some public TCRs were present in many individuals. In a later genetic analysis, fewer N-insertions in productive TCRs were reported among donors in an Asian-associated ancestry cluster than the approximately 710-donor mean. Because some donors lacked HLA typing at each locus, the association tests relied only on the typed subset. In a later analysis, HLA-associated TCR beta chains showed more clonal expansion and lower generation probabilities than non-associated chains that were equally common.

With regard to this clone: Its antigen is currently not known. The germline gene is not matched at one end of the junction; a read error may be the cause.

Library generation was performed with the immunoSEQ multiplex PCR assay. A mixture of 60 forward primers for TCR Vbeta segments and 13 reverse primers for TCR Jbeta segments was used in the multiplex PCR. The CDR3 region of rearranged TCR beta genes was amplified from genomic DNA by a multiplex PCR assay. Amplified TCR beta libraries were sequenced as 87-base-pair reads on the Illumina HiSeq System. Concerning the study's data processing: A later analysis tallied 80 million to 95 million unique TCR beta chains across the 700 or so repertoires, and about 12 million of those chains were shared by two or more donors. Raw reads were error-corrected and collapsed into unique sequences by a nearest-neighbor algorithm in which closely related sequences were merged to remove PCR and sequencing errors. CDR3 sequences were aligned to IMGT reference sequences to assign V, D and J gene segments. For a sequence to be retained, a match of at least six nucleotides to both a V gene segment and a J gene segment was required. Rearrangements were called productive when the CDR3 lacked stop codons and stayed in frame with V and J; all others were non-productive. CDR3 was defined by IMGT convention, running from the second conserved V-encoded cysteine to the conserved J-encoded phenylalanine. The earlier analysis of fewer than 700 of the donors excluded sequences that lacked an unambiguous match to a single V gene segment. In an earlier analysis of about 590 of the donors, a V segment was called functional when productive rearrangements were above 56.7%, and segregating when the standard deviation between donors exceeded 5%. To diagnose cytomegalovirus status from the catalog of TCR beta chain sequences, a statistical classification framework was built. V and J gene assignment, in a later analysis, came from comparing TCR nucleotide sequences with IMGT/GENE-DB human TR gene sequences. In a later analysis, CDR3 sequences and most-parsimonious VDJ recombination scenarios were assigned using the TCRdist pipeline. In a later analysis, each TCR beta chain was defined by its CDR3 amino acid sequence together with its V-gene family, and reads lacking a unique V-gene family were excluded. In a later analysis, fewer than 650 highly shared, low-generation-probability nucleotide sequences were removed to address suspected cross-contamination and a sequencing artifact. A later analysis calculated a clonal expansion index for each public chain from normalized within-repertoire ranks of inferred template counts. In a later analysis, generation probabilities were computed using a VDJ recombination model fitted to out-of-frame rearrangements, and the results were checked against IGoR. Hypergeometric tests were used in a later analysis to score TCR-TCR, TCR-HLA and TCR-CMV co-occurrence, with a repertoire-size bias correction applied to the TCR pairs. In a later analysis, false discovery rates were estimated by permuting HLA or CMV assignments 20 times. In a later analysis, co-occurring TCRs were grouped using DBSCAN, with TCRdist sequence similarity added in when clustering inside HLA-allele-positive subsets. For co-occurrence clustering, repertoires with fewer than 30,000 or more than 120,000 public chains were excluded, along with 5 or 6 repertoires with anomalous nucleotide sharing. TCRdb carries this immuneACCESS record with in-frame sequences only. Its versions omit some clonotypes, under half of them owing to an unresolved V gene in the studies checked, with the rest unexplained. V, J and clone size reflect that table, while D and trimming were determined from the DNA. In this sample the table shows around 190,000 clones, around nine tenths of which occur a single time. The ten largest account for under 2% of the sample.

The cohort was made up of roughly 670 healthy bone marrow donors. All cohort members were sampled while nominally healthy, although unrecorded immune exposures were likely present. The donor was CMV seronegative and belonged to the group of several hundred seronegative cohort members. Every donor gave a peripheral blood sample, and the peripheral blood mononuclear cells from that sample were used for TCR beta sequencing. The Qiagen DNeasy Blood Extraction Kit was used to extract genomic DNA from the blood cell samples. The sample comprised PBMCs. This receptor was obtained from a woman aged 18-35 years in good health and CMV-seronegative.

For the CDR3, the sequence is CAGSVAGGQGYTGELFF. The nucleotide sequence reads TGTGCCGGCAGCGTAGCTGGTGGACAGGGGTACACCGGGGAGCTGTTTTTT. The rearrangement joined TRBV9 to TRBJ2-2; 9 bases in the junction line up with TRBD1. From the germline V gene, CDR1 is SGDLS and CDR2 is YYNGEE. Measured from the cysteine to the phenylalanine, the CDR3 is 17 residues long. Of the read, only the CDR3 DNA is kept; its 51 bases are in frame from base 1.